This TCR beta chain appears in the sequencing data of a study of regulatory T cells in long-lasting Graves disease. The study's findings and limits: Persistent disease preferred TRBV28, TRBJ1-2 and TRBJ2-5.

Trimming took off 4 bases at V and 2 bases at J, with 13 bases between the two ends. Germline V gives CDR1 SGHRS, CDR2 YFSETQ. The CDR3 is 14 residues long. Construction of TCR beta libraries relied on iRepertoire HTBI primers and on Arm-PCR targeting CDR3 regions. TCRdb ran MiXCR on the multiplex PCR reads and lists one entry per CDR3 protein. Among 350,000 to 500,000 distinct CDR3 sequences, 16% were seen once, and the ten largest hold about 10%. The sample's time point: newly diagnosed GD, antithyroid drugs for less than 3 months. PBMC RNA served as the TCR library source. This clonotype was detected ten times or more. The target antigen is unknown. This sample was shared with a second study, whose subject was T cells in Graves' hyperthyroidism and ophthalmopathy. This second study says: Stable Graves' hyperthyroidism denoted no ophthalmopathy progression over 18 months. The HTBI set primed first-round TCR CDR3 RT-PCR.

The clonotype originates from a woman aged 25 to 45 with Graves disease. Material: peripheral blood mononuclear cells (PBMCs), obtained at new diagnosis, from a patient treated with antithyroid drugs. The chain joins TRBV5-1 to TRBJ2-7, with D possibly TRBD1 on 5 matching bases. CDR3 in DNA: TGCGCCAGCAGCCCGGACAAGGCCACCTACGAGCAGTACTTC. This translates into CASSPDKATYEQYF.